Here is one T cell receptor (beta chain) with its context. Between the trimmed V and J ends, which lost 0 bases and 0 bases, there was a span of 11 bases. Looked up from germline, CDR1 is MNHNS and CDR2 is SASEGT. This CDR3 is 16 amino acids long. The data stem from a study of blood T cell repertoires in COVID-19. Across the whole study: Samples of COVID-19 (acute and convalescent) were obtained from the United States, Italy and Spain.

The data were produced by immunoSEQ multiplex PCR, yet TCRdb's version contains in-frame clones alone and is incomplete. The sample holds under 200,000 clones, roughly four fifths seen once. The chain couples TRBV6-1 to TRBJ1-1; tentative D call: TRBD1 (5 bases). The material sequenced was peripheral blood. The sequence derives from a woman aged 40 to 55 with acute or convalescent COVID-19. In DNA, the CDR3 is TGTGCCAGCAGTGAAGCGCTCGGAGGGGTGAACACTGAAGCTTTCTTT. Translated: CASSEALGGVNTEAFF.